The 5 T cell receptor beta chains presented below share a single source sample, sequenced in a study of T cell responses to AZD1222 COVID-19 vaccine. TCRdb keeps only in-frame clones here, not all; method: immunoSEQ multiplex PCR. Among 77,000 or so clones listed, around 92% were seen once. The sequencing here drew on peripheral blood, taken on day 0 of MenACWY control vaccination. These receptors originate from an adult in good health.

The rearrangement joins TRBV6-5 to TRBJ1-2, with no clear D. The germline CDR1 and CDR2 sequences are MNHEY and SVGAGI. With 7 bases removed from V and 6 bases from J, the gap between germline ends came to 15 bases. CDR3 size: 13 residues. The CDR3: CASMGIRRDGYTF. The CDR3 nucleotides read TGTGCCAGCATGGGGATTCGTCGGGATGGCTACACCTTC.

This rearrangement joins TRBV24-1 to TRBJ1-3; TRBD1 is a possible D gene (6 bases). Germline V lookup: CDR1 KGHDR, CDR2 SFDVKD. The CDR3 contains 15 residues. V was pared by 3 bases and J by 4 bases, with 12 bases between. The CDR3 bases are TGTGCCACCAGTGATCCCGCAGGGGAAGGAAACACCATATATTTT. Translating it yields CATSDPAGEGNTIYF.

The chain recombines TRBV14 with TRBJ1-5; D is perhaps TRBD1 (5 bases). The CDR3 contains 14 residues. Trimming took 5 bases from V and 2 from J, leaving 10 bases between them. CDR1 is SGHDN and CDR2 is FVKESK in the germline V gene. DNA for the CDR3: TGTGCCAGCAGCGCGGGGGGGGGCAATCAGCCCCAGCATTTT. Protein: CASSAGGGNQPQHF.

The count of this clone is one. The chain combines TRBV7-2 with TRBJ1-1; 7 bases fit TRBD1. The V segment lost 1 base and the J segment 4 bases; nucleotides outside the gene matches: 12. Germline CDR1 is SGHTA and CDR2 is FQGNSA. There are 17 residues in the CDR3. In DNA, the CDR3 is TGTGCCAGCAGCTTAGACCAACAGGGGAGGTCTGCCACTGAAGCTTTCTTT. It specifies CASSLDQQGRSATEAFF. The variable domain in full, with the rest retrieved from reference TRBV7-2 and TRBJ1-1, is GAGVSQSPSNKVTEKGKDVELRCDPISGHTALYWYRQSLGQGLEFLIYFQGNSAPDKSGLPSDRFSAERTGGSVSTLTIQRTQQEDSAVYLCASSLDQQGRSATEAFFGQGTRLTVV.

This chain connects TRBV11-1 to TRBJ1-6; unclear D gene. The CDR3 totals 12 residues. The germline V and J ends were trimmed by 3 bases and 10 bases, with 7 bases remaining between them. CDR1 and CDR2 (germline): SGHAT, FQDESV (reference sequence). CDR3 bases: TGTGCCAGCAGCTTGCCCCACTCACCCCTCCACTTT. It yields the protein CASSLPHSPLHF. Looking up the rest from reference TRBV11-1 and TRBJ1-6 gives the full variable domain: EAEVAQSPRYKITEKSQAVAFWCDPISGHATLYWYRQILGQGPELLVQFQDESVVDDSQLPKDRFSAERLKGVDSTLKIQPAELGDSAMYLCASSLPHSPLHFGNGTRLTVT.